Listed below are T cell receptor beta chains from one sample, sequenced in a study of OX40 agonist ivuxolimab in advanced cancers. TCRdb's copy holds only in-frame clones and misses some; the assay was immunoSEQ multiplex PCR. The table has tens of thousands of clones, about 76% seen once. The source material was CD4+ or CD8+ T cells sorted from blood, sampled in a trial of the OX40 agonist ivuxolimab. The receptor set was obtained from an adult with an advanced solid tumor such as melanoma, head and neck, liver or kidney cancer. Each CDR3 is given without its conserved first and last residue.

j_gene	v_gene	CDR3aa
TRBJ2-6	TRBV6-1	ASSALTGGFSGANVLT
TRBJ1-1	TRBV6-1	ASSLQGGDTEAF
TRBJ1-5	TRBV2	ASSEFQGNQPQH
TRBJ1-2	TRBV5-6	ASSWGTGGANYGYT
TRBJ1-1	TRBV7-9	ASIINTEAF
TRBJ1-5	TRBV2	ASSEYSRGPSLWPQH
TRBJ2-1	TRBV10-3	AIRGTSGSNNEQF
TRBJ2-1	TRBV27	ASSLTGDNEQF
TRBJ2-4	TRBV14	ASSQDWGDKNIQY
TRBJ1-2	TRBV7-8	ASSLSRTGGEVLYGYT
TRBJ2-3	TRBV5-4	ASSLSPGSTDTQY
TRBJ2-7	TRBV2	ASSELRDRYEQY
TRBJ1-1	TRBV11-1	ASSLRDSMNTEAF
TRBJ1-2	TRBV27	ASSTVSGTFYGYT
TRBJ1-5	TRBV28	ASSFGQRSNQPQH
TRBJ2-1	TRBV7-6	ASSWGTGVPEQF